This T cell receptor beta chain was sequenced for a study of shared clonotypes between healthy human individuals. This CDR3 comprises 15 residues. CDR1 is SNHLY and CDR2 is FYNNEI in the germline V gene. Trimming removed 6 bases from V and 2 bases from J; junction bases left unmatched: 4. Sequenced by immunoSEQ multiplex PCR; TCRdb stores in-frame clones only, minus some. Here the sample spans about 2.4 million clones, 90% to 95% being singletons. Sequenced input: naive CD4+ T cells sorted from blood. The subset here: CD45RA+ positively selected. This TCR derives from a man younger than 35 in good health. V and J are TRBV2 and TRBJ2-2, with 9 bases matching TRBD1. The CDR3 is CASRTGGINTGELFF. The CDR3 bases are TGTGCCAGCAGGACAGGGGGAATCAACACCGGGGAGCTGTTTTTT.